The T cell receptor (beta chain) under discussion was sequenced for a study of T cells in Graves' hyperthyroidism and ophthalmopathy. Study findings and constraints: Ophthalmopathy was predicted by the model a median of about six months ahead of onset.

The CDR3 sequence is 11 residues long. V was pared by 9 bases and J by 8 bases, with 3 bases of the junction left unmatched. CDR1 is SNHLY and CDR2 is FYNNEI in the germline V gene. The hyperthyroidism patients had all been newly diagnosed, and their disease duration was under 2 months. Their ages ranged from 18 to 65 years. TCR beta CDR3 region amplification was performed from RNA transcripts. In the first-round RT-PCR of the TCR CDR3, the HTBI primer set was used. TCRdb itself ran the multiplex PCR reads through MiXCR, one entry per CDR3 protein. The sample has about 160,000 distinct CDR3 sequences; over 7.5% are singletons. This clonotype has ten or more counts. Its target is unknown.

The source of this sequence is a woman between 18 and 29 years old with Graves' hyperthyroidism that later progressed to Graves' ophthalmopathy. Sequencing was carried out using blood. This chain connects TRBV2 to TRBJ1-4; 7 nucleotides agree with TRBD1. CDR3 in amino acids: CARQGEEKLFF. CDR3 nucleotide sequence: TGTGCCAGGCAGGGGGAGGAAAAACTGTTTTTT.